Following are 23 T cell receptor beta chains from one sample sequenced in a study of neoadjuvant anti-PD-1 for oral cavity cancer. The time point is: after neoadjuvant nivolumab, at surgical resection. Only in-frame clones appear in the TCRdb table, and some are missing; sequencing was by immunoSEQ multiplex PCR. The sample records approximately 30,000 clones, 70% to 80% being singletons. The sample consisted of PBMCs, taken after nivolumab (anti-PD-1) treatment. Receptors originate from a person aged 35-80 years with oral cavity squamous cell carcinoma.

V is TRBV2 and J is TRBJ1-1, with 7 nucleotides matching TRBD1. The V gene end was trimmed by 6 bases and the J gene end by 0 bases; junction bases not matched to a gene: 7. The CDR3 covers 15 residues. CDR1 and CDR2 from the germline V gene are SNHLY and FYNNEI. In DNA, the CDR3 is TGTGCCAGCAGCGAGGGACAGACCATGAACACTGAAGCTTTCTTT. Translating gives CASSEGQTMNTEAFF. The entire variable domain, with the rest obtained from reference TRBV2 and TRBJ1-1, is as follows: EPEVTQTPSHQVTQMGQEVILRCVPISNHLYFYWYRQILGQKVEFLVSFYNNEISEKSEIFDDQFSVERPDGSNFTLKIRSTKLEDSAMYFCASSEGQTMNTEAFFGQGTRLTVV.

The V gene is TRBV19, the J gene TRBJ1-2; TRBD1 matches at 10 bases. CDR1 LNHDA and CDR2 SQIVND come from the germline V gene (reference sequence). V shed 4 bases, J shed 5 bases, and the junction held 10 bases outside the gene matches. The CDR3 totals 16 residues. The CDR3: CASSNYGTGVIYGYTF. The CDR3 DNA is TGTGCCAGTAGTAACTACGGGACAGGGGTAATTTATGGCTACACCTTC.

The chain combines TRBV7-2 with TRBJ1-3; D is possibly TRBD1 (6 bases). V was cut by 1 base and J by 4 bases, with 17 bases left in between. The CDR3 is 17 amino acids. Germline assignment: CDR1 SGHTA and CDR2 FQGNSA. This CDR3 is CASSLVGGPQDGNTIYF. The CDR3 DNA reads as TGTGCCAGCAGCTTAGTAGGGGGACCCCAGGACGGAAACACCATATATTTT. Complete variable domain (other parts from reference TRBV7-2 and TRBJ1-3): GAGVSQSPSNKVTEKGKDVELRCDPISGHTALYWYRQSLGQGLEFLIYFQGNSAPDKSGLPSDRFSAERTGGSVSTLTIQRTQQEDSAVYLCASSLVGGPQDGNTIYFGEGSWLTVV.

The chain is built from TRBV5-6 and TRBJ2-3; D gene uncertain. Trimming removed 0 bases at V and 2 bases at J, with 7 bases between. Germline V gene sequence: CDR1 SGHDT, CDR2 YYEEEE. The CDR3 has 14 amino acids. The DNA for the CDR3 is TGTGCCAGCAGCTTGGTGGGGAACACAGATACGCAGTATTTT. It yields the protein CASSLVGNTDTQYF.

CDR3 sequence reads: CASSYQTSQPQHF. CDR3 in DNA: TGTGCCAGCAGCTACCAGACGAGCCAGCCCCAGCATTTT. The V gene is TRBV7-2, the J gene TRBJ1-5; the D is unclear. Per germline, CDR1 SGHTA and CDR2 FQGNSA. V was shortened by 4 bases and J by 7 bases, with 11 bases between the two germline ends. The CDR3 extends over 13 amino acids. Variable domain in full (rest from reference TRBV7-2 and TRBJ1-5): GAGVSQSPSNKVTEKGKDVELRCDPISGHTALYWYRQSLGQGLEFLIYFQGNSAPDKSGLPSDRFSAERTGGSVSTLTIQRTQQEDSAVYLCASSYQTSQPQHFGDGTRLSIL.

The chain is built from TRBV19 and TRBJ2-7; 8 bases agree with TRBD2. Germline loops: CDR1 LNHDA, CDR2 SQIVND (reference sequence). With V trimmed by 3 bases and J by 4 bases, 8 bases remained unmatched. This CDR3 comprises 15 residues. CDR3 in amino acids: CASSISSGGGYEQYF. CDR3 DNA: TGTGCCAGTAGTATTTCGAGCGGGGGAGGGTACGAGCAGTACTTC.

The chain combines TRBV6-1 with TRBJ1-5, with D perhaps matching TRBD1 (6 bases). This CDR3 comprises 14 residues. From germline, CDR1 is MNHNS and CDR2 SASEGT. V was pared by 1 base and J by 7 bases, with 11 bases between. The CDR3 spells CASSEVQGWQPQHF. The DNA for the CDR3 is TGTGCCAGCAGTGAAGTGCAGGGGTGGCAGCCCCAGCATTTT.

This chain uses TRBV19 with TRBJ1-2; D not certain. Germline CDR1 reads LNHDA; CDR2 reads SQIVND (reference sequence). The CDR3 runs 14 residues. V lost 7 bases and J 4 bases, leaving 16 bases between the germline ends. The CDR3 nucleotides read TGTGCCAGTAATTCAGGTGGCGCGGGCTATGGCTACACCTTC. Translated: CASNSGGAGYGYTF.

Only one count was recorded for this clone. The chain combines TRBV30 with TRBJ1-1; D is unclear. Between the trimmed V and J ends, which lost 1 base and 4 bases, there was a span of 16 bases. Germline CDR1 GTSNPN, CDR2 SVGIG (reference sequence). There are 15 residues in the CDR3. The CDR3 here is CAWSAKTGRATEAFF. DNA for the CDR3: TGTGCCTGGAGTGCTAAGACCGGTCGGGCCACTGAAGCTTTCTTT.

J is TRBJ2-1 and V is TRBV6-6; D is unclear. The germline V gene has CDR1 MNHNY and CDR2 SVGAGI (reference sequence). V shed 10 bases and J shed 7 bases, with 11 bases lying between them. The CDR3 length is 11 residues. The CDR3 here is CATSITNEQFF. CDR3 DNA sequence: TGTGCCACCTCAATAACGAATGAGCAGTTCTTC.

The chain carries TRBV27 and TRBJ1-2; 10 bases line up with TRBD1. V shed 3 bases, J shed 4 bases, and the junction held 2 bases outside the gene matches. The germline V gene encodes CDR1 MNHEY and CDR2 SMNVEV (reference sequence). The CDR3 is made up of 14 amino acids. CDR3 residues: CASSFGDRGYGYTF. DNA of the CDR3: TGTGCCAGCAGTTTCGGGGACAGGGGCTATGGCTACACCTTC.

V and J are TRBV4-1 and TRBJ2-7, with 7 nucleotides matching TRBD1. This CDR3 has 13 amino acids. V shed 2 bases, J shed 3 bases, and the junction held 1 base outside the gene matches. The germline V gene has CDR1 MGHRA and CDR2 YSYEKL. The CDR3 reads CASSQRDSYEQYF. The CDR3 DNA reads as TGCGCCAGCAGCCAACGGGACAGCTACGAGCAGTACTTC.

The CDR3 sequence is CASSWGTGSQYYGYTF. CDR3 DNA sequence: TGCGCCAGCAGCTGGGGAACAGGGTCCCAATACTATGGCTACACCTTC. This chain connects TRBV5-1 to TRBJ1-2, with D perhaps matching TRBD1 (6 bases). The CDR3 contains 16 residues. Trimming stripped 3 bases from V and 3 bases from J, with 18 bases between. CDR1 and CDR2 (germline): SGHRS, YFSETQ.

The chain carries TRBV6-5 and TRBJ2-3; D call uncertain. Looked up from germline, CDR1 is MNHEY and CDR2 is SVGAGI. The CDR3 covers 16 residues. V lost 0 bases to trimming and J lost 4 bases, with 14 bases between them. CDR3 bases: TGTGCCAGCAGTTACTCGAAAAATAGACGGGCAGATACGCAGTATTTT. This codes for CASSYSKNRRADTQYF.

The chain joins TRBV5-5 to TRBJ2-7, with D perhaps matching TRBD1 (6 bases). This CDR3 is 18 amino acids long. The ends were cut back, 0 bases at V and 3 bases at J, with 22 bases in the middle. Germline V lookup: CDR1 SGHKS, CDR2 YYEKEE (reference sequence). The CDR3 DNA reads TGTGCCAGCAGCTTGGGCCCCAGGGGCTCGACAACCTACTACGAGCAGTACTTC. Translation: CASSLGPRGSTTYYEQYF.

V gene TRBV5-4 combines with J gene TRBJ2-5, with no clear D. The germline V gene has CDR1 SGHNT and CDR2 YYREEE (reference sequence). The CDR3 covers 15 residues. The V end lost 4 bases, the J end lost 1 base, and 14 bases lay between the germline ends. CDR3 protein: CASSRISYGQETQYF. CDR3 nucleotides: TGTGCCAGCAGCCGGATAAGTTACGGCCAAGAGACCCAGTACTTC. The full variable domain, with the rest looked up from reference TRBV5-4 and TRBJ2-5, is ETGVTQSPTHLIKTRGQQVTLRCSSQSGHNTVSWYQQALGQGPQFIFQYYREEENGRGNFPPRFSGLQFPNYSSELNVNALELDDSALYLCASSRISYGQETQYFGPGTRLLVL.

Only a few counts were recorded for this clone. The V gene is TRBV6-1, the J gene TRBJ2-2; D possibly matches TRBD1 or TRBD2 (5 bases each). The CDR3 length is 13 residues. V lost 3 bases and J 6 bases, leaving 8 bases between the germline ends. Germline loops: CDR1 MNHNS, CDR2 SASEGT. The CDR3 reads CASSDRDAGELFF. The CDR3 nucleotides are TGTGCCAGCAGTGACAGGGACGCCGGGGAGCTGTTTTTT.

V gene TRBV28 combines with J gene TRBJ1-5; tentative D call: TRBD1 (5 bases). V lost 2 bases, J lost 5 bases, and 10 bases lay in between. The CDR3 is 14 residues long. Germline V gene data show CDR1 as MDHEN and CDR2 as SYDVKM. CDR3 loop: CASSLDGGYQPQHF. The CDR3 DNA reads as TGTGCCAGCAGTTTAGACGGGGGGTATCAGCCCCAGCATTTT.

The chain couples TRBV6-5 to TRBJ2-4; 8 bases are shared with TRBD1. CDR3 length equals 13 residues. J lost 6 bases, V lost 8 bases, and 6 bases had no gene match. CDR1 MNHEY and CDR2 SVGAGI come from the germline V gene. CDR3 residues: CASGVRGRNIQYF. CDR3 sequence (DNA): TGTGCCAGCGGTGTCAGGGGGCGAAACATTCAGTACTTC.

The chain combines TRBV19 with TRBJ1-5, with no clear D. Germline loops: CDR1 LNHDA, CDR2 SQIVND (reference sequence). The CDR3 contains 17 residues. V dropped 2 bases and J dropped 2 bases, with 16 bases sitting between them. CDR3: CASSIRIAPEGNQPQHF. The CDR3 DNA is TGTGCCAGTAGTATACGGATTGCACCGGAAGGCAATCAGCCCCAGCATTTT.

This sequence joins TRBV15 and TRBJ1-5; D gene ambiguous. V dropped 1 base and J dropped 4 bases, with 17 bases sitting between them. This CDR3 region has 17 residues. Germline V lookup: CDR1 LNHNV, CDR2 YYDKDF (reference sequence). The CDR3 sequence is CATSRGFMAQANQPQHF. In nucleotides, the CDR3 is TGTGCCACCAGCAGAGGTTTTATGGCCCAGGCTAATCAGCCCCAGCATTTT.

V usage is TRBV27 and J usage is TRBJ1-2; unclear D gene. V was trimmed by 3 bases and J by 8 bases, leaving 16 bases between them. The CDR3 spans 14 residues. The germline V gene encodes CDR1 MNHEY and CDR2 SMNVEV (reference sequence). This CDR3 is CASSLNRAAGGYTF. The DNA of the CDR3 is TGTGCCAGCAGTTTGAATCGGGCTGCGGGGGGCTACACCTTC.

The chain combines TRBV28 with TRBJ1-2; no definite D call. Germline CDR1 MDHEN, CDR2 SYDVKM. Trimming left V 3 bases short and J 0 bases short, with 8 bases between. There are 14 residues in the CDR3. This CDR3 reads CASSLYLSNYGYTF. The CDR3 bases are TGTGCCAGCAGTTTGTACCTCTCTAACTATGGCTACACCTTC.